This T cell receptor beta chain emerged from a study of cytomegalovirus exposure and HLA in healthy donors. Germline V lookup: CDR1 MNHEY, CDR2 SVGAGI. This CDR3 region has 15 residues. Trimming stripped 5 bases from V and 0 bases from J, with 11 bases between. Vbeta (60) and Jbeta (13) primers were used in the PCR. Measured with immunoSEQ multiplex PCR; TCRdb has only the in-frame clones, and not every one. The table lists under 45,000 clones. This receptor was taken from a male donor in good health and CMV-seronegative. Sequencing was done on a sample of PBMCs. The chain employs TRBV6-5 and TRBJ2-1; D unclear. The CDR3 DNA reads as TGTGCCAGCAGTCCCGACTTGAGCTCCTACAATGAGCAGTTCTTC. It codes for CASSPDLSSYNEQFF.